This TCR beta chain was profiled in a study of blood T cells in healthy people across ages. This clonotype was seen a few times. CDR3 size: 14 residues. Per germline, CDR1 MNHNY and CDR2 SVGAGI (reference sequence). The V and J ends lost 1 base and 1 base respectively, with 7 bases between them. The use of a sample-barcoded 5' primer and a J-beta primer mix characterized a second PCR of roughly 6 to 11 cycles. A template-switch adaptor containing 12 random nucleotides labeled each cDNA molecule. TCRdb re-called the 5' RACE reads with MiXCR, one entry per CDR3 protein. The sample has about 580,000 distinct CDR3 sequences, roughly 48% seen once. The draw of peripheral blood yielded ten milliliters from each donor.

J is TRBJ1-1 and V is TRBV6-6; D is possibly TRBD1 (5 bases). Sequencing was performed on blood. This receptor was taken from a man aged 80 or over in good health. CDR3 sequence (DNA): TGTGCCAGCAGTTACTTCGGGGCGAACACTGAAGCTTTCTTT. Its protein product is CASSYFGANTEAFF.